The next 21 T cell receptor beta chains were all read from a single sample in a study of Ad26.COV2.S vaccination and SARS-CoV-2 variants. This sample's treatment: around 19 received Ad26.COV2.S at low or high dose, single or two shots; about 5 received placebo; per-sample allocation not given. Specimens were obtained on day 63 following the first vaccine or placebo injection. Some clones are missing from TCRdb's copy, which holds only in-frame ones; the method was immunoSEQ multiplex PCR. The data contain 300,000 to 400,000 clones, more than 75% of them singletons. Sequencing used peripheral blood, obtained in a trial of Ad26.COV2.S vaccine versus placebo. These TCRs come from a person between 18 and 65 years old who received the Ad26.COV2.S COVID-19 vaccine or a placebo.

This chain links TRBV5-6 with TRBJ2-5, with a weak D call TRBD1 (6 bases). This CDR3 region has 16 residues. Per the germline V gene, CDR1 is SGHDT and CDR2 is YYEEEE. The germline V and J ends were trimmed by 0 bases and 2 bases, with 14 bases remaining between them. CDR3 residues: CASSLGPGTQQETQYF. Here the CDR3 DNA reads TGTGCCAGCAGCTTGGGTCCCGGGACACAGCAAGAGACCCAGTACTTC. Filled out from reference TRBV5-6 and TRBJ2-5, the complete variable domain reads DAGVTQSPTHLIKTRGQQVTLRCSPKSGHDTVSWYQQALGQGPQFIFQYYEEEERQRGNFPDRFSGHQFPNYSSELNVNALLLGDSALYLCASSLGPGTQQETQYFGPGTRLLVL.

CDR3 DNA sequence: TGTGCCAGCAGCCCCTACGGAGGGTTAGGTTATGGCTACACCTTC. It codes for CASSPYGGLGYGYTF. The chain uses TRBV7-9 and TRBJ1-2; the D is unclear. The ends were cut back, 5 bases at V and 5 bases at J, with 18 bases in the middle. CDR1 is SEHNR, CDR2 FQNEAQ, per germline (reference sequence). This CDR3 spans 15 amino acids. The full variable domain, its missing parts supplied by reference TRBV7-9 and TRBJ1-2, is DTGVSQNPRHKITKRGQNVTFRCDPISEHNRLYWYRQTLGQGPEFLTYFQNEAQLEKSRLLSDRFSAERPKGSFSTLEIQRTEQGDSAMYLCASSPYGGLGYGYTFGSGTRLTVV.

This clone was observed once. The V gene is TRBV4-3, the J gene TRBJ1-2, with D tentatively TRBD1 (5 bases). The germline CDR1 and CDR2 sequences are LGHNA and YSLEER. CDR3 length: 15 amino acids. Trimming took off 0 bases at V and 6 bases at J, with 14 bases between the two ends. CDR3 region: CASSQDRGFYDGYTF. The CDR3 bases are TGCGCCAGCAGCCAAGATCGGGGGTTTTACGATGGCTACACCTTC.

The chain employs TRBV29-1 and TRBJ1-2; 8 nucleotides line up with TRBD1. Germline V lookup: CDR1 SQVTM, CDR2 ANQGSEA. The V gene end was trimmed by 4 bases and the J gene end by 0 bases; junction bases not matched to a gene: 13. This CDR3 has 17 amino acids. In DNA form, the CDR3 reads TGCAGCGTTGTTCCCGTTGGTAGGGACAGGTCTAACTATGGCTACACCTTC. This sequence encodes CSVVPVGRDRSNYGYTF.

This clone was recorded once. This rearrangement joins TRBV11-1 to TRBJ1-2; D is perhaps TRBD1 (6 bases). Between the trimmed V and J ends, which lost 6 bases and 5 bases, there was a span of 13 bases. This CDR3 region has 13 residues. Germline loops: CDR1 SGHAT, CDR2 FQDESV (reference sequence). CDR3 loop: CASRAGTLYGYTF. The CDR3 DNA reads TGTGCCAGCAGGGCCGGGACACTTTATGGCTACACCTTC.

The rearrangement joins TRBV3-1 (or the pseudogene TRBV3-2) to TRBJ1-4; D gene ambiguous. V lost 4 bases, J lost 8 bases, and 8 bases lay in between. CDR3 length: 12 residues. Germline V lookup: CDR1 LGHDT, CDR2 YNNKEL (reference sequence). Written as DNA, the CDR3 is TGTGCCAGCAGCCCACCCGGGGAAAAACTGTTTTTT. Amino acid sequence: CASSPPGEKLFF.

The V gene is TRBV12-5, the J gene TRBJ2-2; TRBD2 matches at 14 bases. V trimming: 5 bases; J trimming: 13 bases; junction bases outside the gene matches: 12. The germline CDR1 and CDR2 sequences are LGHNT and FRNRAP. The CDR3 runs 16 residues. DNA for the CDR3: TGTGCTAGTGGTCCCGGGACTAGCGGGGGCCGTAGGGGGCTGTTTTTT. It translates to CASGPGTSGGRRGLFF.

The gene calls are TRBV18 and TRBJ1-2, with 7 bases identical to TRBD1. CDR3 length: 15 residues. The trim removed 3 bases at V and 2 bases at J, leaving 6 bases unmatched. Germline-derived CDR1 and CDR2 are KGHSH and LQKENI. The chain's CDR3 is CASSPGQSSNYGYTF. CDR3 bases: TGTGCCAGCTCACCGGGACAGAGCTCCAACTATGGCTACACCTTC.

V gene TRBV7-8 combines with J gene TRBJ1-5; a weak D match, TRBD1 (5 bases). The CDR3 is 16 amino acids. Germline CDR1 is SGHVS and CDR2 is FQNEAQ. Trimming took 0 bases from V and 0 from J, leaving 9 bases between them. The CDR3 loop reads CASSLAVDTSNQPQHF. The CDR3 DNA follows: TGTGCCAGCAGCTTAGCGGTGGACACTAGCAATCAGCCCCAGCATTTT.

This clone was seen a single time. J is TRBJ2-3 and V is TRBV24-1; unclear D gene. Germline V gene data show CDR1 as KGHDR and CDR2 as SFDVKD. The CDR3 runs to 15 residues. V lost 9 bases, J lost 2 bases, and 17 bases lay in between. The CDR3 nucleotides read TGTGCCACCGCCCACGGGTTGAGAGACACAGATACGCAGTATTTT. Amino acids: CATAHGLRDTDTQYF.

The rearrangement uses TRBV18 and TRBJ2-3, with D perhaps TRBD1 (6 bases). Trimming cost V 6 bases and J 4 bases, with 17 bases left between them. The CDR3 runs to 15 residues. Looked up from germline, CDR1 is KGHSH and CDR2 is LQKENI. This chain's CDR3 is CASSPGTQGADTQYF. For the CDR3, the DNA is TGTGCCAGCTCCCCCGGGACACAAGGGGCAGATACGCAGTATTTT.

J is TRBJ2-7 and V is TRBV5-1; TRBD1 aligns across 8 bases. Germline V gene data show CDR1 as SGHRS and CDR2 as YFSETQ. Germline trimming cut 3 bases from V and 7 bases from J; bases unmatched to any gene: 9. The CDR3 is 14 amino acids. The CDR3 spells CASSSGQGRAEQYF. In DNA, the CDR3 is TGCGCCAGCAGCTCTGGACAGGGAAGAGCGGAGCAGTACTTC.

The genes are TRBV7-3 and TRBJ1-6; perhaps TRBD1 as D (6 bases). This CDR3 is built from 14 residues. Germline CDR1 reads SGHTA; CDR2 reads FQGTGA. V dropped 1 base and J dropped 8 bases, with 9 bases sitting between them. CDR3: CASSLRGGDSPLHF. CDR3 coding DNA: TGTGCCAGCAGCTTAAGAGGGGGGGATTCACCCCTCCACTTT.

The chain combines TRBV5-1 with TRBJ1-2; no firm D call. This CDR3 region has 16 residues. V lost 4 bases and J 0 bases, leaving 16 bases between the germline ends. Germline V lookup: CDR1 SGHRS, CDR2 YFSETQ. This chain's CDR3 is CASSPTGVVPNYGYTF. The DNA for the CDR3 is TGCGCCAGCAGCCCGACCGGTGTTGTCCCTAACTATGGCTACACCTTC.

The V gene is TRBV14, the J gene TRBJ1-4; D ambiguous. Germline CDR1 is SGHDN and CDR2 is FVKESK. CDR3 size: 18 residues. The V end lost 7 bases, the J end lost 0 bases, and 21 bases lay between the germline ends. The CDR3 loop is CASTFSGRQSTTNEKLFF. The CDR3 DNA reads TGTGCCAGCACCTTTTCGGGCAGGCAATCCACAACTAATGAAAAACTGTTTTTT.

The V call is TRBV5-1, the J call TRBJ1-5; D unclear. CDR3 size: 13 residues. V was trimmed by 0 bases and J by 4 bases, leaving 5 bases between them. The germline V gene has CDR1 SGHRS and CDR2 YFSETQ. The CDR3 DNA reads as TGCGCCAGCAGCTTGGTACCAAATCAGCCCCAGCATTTT. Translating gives CASSLVPNQPQHF. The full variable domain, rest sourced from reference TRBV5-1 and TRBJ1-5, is KAGVTQTPRYLIKTRGQQVTLSCSPISGHRSVSWYQQTPGQGLQFLFEYFSETQRNKGNFPGRFSGRQFSNSRSEMNVSTLELGDSALYLCASSLVPNQPQHFGDGTRLSIL.

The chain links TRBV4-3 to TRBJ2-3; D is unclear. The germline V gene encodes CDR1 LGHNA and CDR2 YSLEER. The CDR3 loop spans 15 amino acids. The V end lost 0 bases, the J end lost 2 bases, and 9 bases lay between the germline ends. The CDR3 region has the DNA TGCGCCAGCAGCCAAGATGGGTTTTTCACAGATACGCAGTATTTT. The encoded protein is CASSQDGFFTDTQYF.

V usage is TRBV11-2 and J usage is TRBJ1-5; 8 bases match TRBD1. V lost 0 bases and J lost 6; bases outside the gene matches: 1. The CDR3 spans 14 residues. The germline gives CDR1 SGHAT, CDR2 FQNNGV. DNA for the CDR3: TGTGCCAGCAGCTTAGAGACAGGGGCTCAGCCCCAGCATTTT. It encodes CASSLETGAQPQHF. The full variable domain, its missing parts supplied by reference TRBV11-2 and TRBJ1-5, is EAGVAQSPRYKIIEKRQSVAFWCNPISGHATLYWYQQILGQGPKLLIQFQNNGVVDDSQLPKDRFSAERLKGVDSTLKIQPAKLEDSAVYLCASSLETGAQPQHFGDGTRLSIL.

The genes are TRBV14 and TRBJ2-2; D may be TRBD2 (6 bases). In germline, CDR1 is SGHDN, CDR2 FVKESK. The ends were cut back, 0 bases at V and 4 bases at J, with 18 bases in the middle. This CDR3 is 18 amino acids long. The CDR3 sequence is CASSQEGRRGSRTGELFF. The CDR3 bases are TGTGCCAGCAGCCAAGAGGGGCGGAGGGGAAGTCGCACCGGGGAGCTGTTTTTT.

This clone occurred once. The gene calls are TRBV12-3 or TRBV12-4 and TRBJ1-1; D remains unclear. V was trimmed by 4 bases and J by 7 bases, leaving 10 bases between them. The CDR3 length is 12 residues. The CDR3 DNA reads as TGTGCCAGCAGTTGGTCACAGCGTGAAGCTTTCTTT. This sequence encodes CASSWSQREAFF.

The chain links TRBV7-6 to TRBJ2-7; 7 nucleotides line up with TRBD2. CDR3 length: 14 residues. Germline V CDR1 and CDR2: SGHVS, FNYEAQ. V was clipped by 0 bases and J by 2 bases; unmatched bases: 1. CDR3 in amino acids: CASSLAGGTYEQYF. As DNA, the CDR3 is TGTGCCAGCAGCTTAGCGGGGGGGACCTACGAGCAGTACTTC.